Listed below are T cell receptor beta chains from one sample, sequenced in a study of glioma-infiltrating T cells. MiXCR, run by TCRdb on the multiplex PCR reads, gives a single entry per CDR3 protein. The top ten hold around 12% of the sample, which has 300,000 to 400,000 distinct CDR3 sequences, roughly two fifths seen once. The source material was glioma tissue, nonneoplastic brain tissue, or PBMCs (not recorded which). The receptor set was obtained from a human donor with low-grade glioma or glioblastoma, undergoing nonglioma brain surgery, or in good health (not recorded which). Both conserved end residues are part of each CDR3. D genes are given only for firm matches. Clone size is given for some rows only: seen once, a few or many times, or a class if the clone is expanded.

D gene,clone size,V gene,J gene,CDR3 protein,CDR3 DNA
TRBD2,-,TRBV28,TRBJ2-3,CASGFRTSRILDTQYF,TGTGCCAGCGGTTTTAGGACTAGCCGGATTTTAGATACGCAGTATTTT
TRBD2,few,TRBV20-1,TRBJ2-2,CSAIETSGNTGELFF,TGCAGTGCTATAGAGACTAGCGGGAACACCGGGGAGCTGTTTTTT
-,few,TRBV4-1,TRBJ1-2,CASSQELGWGSYGYTF,TGCGCCAGCAGCCAAGAATTAGGGTGGGGATCCTATGGCTACACCTTC
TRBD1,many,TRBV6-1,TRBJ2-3,CASSHDRGRQYF,TGTGCCAGCAGTCATGACAGGGGAAGGCAGTATTTT
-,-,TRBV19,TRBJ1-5,CASSLLRVTNQPQHF,TGTGCCAGTAGCCTGCTTAGGGTCACCAATCAGCCCCAGCATTTT
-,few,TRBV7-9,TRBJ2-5,CASSSSYQETQYF,TGTGCCAGCTCCTCCTCATACCAAGAGACCCAGTACTTC
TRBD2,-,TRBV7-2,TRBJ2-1,CASSGLAGVANEQFF,TGTGCCAGCAGCGGCCTAGCGGGAGTTGCCAATGAGCAGTTCTTC
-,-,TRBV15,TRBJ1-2,CATSREGTGYGWAF,TGTGCCACCAGCAGAGAGGGGACCGGGTATGGCTGGGCCTTC
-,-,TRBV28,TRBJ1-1,CASSLMGTEAFF,TGTGCCAGCAGCTTAATGGGAACTGAAGCTTTCTTT
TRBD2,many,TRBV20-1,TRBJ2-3,CSARLAGGDTQYF,TGCAGTGCAAGACTAGCGGGAGGTGATACGCAGTATTTT
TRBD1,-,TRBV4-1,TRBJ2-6,CASSQEGTGGLLRSGANVLNF,TGCGCCAGCAGCCAAGAAGGGACAGGGGGGCTGTTGAGGTCTGGGGCCAACGTCCTGAATTTC
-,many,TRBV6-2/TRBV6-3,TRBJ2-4,CASSHRTGGNQYF,TGTGCCAGCAGTCACCGGACAGGAGGGAATCAGTACTTC
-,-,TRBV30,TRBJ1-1,CAWSVPLGVNTEAFF,TGTGCCTGGAGTGTTCCCCTCGGAGTTAACACTGAAGCTTTCTTT
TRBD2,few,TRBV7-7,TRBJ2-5,CASSFEPSGETQYF,TGTGCTAGCAGCTTTGAGCCTAGCGGGGAGACCCAGTACTTC
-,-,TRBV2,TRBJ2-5,CVSKIGGQETQYF,TGTGTCAGCAAGATCGGGGGACAAGAGACCCAGTACTTC
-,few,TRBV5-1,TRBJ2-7,CASRVANEQYF,TGTGCCAGCAGGGTGGCGAACGAGCAGTACTTC
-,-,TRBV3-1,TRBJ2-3,CASSPEGDTQYF,TGTGCCAGCAGCCCGGAGGGGGATACGCAGTATTTT
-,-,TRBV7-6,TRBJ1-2,CASSWTEDNYGYTF,TGTGCCAGCAGCTGGACAGAAGATAACTATGGCTACACCTTC
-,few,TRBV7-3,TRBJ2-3,CASSLNSGATTDTQYF,TGTGCCAGCAGCTTAAATAGCGGAGCAACCACAGATACGCAGTATTTT
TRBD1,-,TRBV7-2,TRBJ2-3,CDSSPRGRDTQYF,TGCGACAGCAGCCCCAGGGGGCGGGATACGCAGTATTTT
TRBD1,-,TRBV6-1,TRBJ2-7,CASRPGQTIYEQYF,TGTGCCAGCAGGCCGGGACAGACAATATACGAGCAGTACTTC
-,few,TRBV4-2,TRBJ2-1,CASSQRRETLTYNEQFF,TGTGCCAGCAGCCAACGGAGGGAAACTCTGACCTACAATGAGCAGTTCTTC
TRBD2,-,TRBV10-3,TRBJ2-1,CAITQGLGDYNEQFF,TGTGCCATCACCCAAGGACTAGGGGATTACAATGAGCAGTTCTTC
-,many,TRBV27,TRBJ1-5,CASSPEMNIGNQPQHF,TGTGCCAGCAGTCCCGAAATGAACATTGGCAATCAGCCCCAGCATTTT
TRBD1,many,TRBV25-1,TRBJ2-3,CASSEWTGGTDTQYF,TGTGCCAGCAGTGAATGGACAGGGGGCACAGATACGCAGTATTTT
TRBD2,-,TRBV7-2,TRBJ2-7,CASRTSGRWEQYF,TGTGCCAGCAGAACTAGCGGGAGGTGGGAGCAGTACTTC
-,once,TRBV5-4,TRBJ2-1,CASSGSTDNEQFF,TGTGCCAGCAGCGGGTCTACAGACAATGAGCAGTTCTTC
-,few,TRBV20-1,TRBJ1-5,CSAIQGPPASNQPQHF,TGCAGTGCTATTCAGGGGCCGCCCGCTAGCAATCAGCCCCAGCATTTT
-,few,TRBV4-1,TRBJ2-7,CASSQRDGLSYEQYF,TGCGCCAGCAGCCAAAGGGACGGTCTCAGCTACGAGCAGTACTTC
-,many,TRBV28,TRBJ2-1,CASSSWDGPSYNEQFF,TGTGCCAGCAGTTCCTGGGACGGTCCCTCCTACAATGAGCAGTTCTTC
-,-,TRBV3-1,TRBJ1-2,CASSTREGDGYTF,TGTGCCAGCAGCACCCGAGAAGGAGATGGCTACACCTTC
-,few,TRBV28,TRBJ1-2,CASSLTGYNYGYTF,TGTGCCAGCAGTTTAACAGGCTATAACTATGGCTACACCTTC
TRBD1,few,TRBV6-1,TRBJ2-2,CASRPGTGNTGELFF,TGTGCCAGCCGACCGGGGACAGGGAACACCGGGGAGCTGTTTTTT
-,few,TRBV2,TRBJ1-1,CASSERGNAFF,TGTGCCAGCAGTGAACGGGGGAACGCTTTCTTT
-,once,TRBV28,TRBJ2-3,CASSDWDVTDTQYF,TGTGCCAGCAGTGATTGGGACGTCACAGATACGCAGTATTTT
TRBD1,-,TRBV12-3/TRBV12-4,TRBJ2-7,CASSFPTGDSYEQYF,TGTGCCAGCAGTTTCCCGACAGGGGACTCCTACGAGCAGTACTTC
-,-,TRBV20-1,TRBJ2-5,CSATDLETQYF,TGCAGTGCTACAGATTTAGAGACCCAGTACTTC
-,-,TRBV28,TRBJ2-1,CAISSPDPSSYNEQFF,TGTGCCATCAGTTCACCAGACCCGAGCTCCTACAATGAGCAGTTCTTC
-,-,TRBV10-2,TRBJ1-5,CASLPAGGYQPQHF,TGTGCCAGTCTCCCAGCAGGAGGGTATCAGCCCCAGCATTTT
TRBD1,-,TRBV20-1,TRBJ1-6,CSDSRGLYNSPLHF,TGCAGTGATAGCAGGGGGCTCTATAATTCACCCCTCCACTTT
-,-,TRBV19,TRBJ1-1,CASSMLPGNTEAFF,TGTGCCAGTAGTATGCTACCAGGGAACACTGAAGCTTTCTTT
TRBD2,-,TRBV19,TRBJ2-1,CASSIVAAGGRDNRNEQFF,TGTGCCAGTAGTATAGTGGCAGCGGGAGGAAGGGACAACAGGAATGAGCAGTTCTTC
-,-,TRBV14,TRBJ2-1,CASSQDFSLPYNEQFF,TGTGCCAGCAGCCAAGATTTTAGCCTCCCCTACAATGAGCAGTTCTTC
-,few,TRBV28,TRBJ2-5,CASSLSGAQETQYF,TGTGCCAGCAGTCTCTCAGGGGCGCAAGAGACCCAGTACTTT
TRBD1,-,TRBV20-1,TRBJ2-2,CSAWPGQVNTGELFF,TGCAGTGCTTGGCCGGGACAGGTCAACACCGGGGAGCTGTTTTTT
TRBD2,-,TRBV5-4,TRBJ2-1,CASSAGTSGRAGEQFF,TGTGCCAGCAGCGCAGGGACTAGCGGGAGGGCAGGCGAGCAGTTCTTC
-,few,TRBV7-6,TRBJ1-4,CASSLTETNEKLFF,TGTGCCAGCAGCTTGACTGAAACTAATGAAAAACTGTTTTTT
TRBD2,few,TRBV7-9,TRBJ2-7,CASSERTSGSYEQYF,TGTGCCAGCAGCGAGCGGACTAGCGGGAGTTACGAGCAGTACTTC
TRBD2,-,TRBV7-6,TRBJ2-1,CASSLLAGEIYNEQFF,TGTGCTAGCAGCTTACTAGCGGGAGAAATCTACAATGAGCAGTTCTTC
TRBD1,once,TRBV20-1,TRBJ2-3,CSARRGTGGLPQYF,TGCAGTGCTAGACGAGGGACAGGCGGGCTGCCCCAGTATTTT
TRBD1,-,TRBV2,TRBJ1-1,CASRRQGGVMNTEAFF,TGTGCCAGCAGGCGACAGGGGGGGGTCATGAACACTGAAGCTTTCTTT
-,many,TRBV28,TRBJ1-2,CASSFGQGWYGYTF,TGTGCCAGCAGTTTTGGTCAGGGTTGGTATGGCTACACCTTC
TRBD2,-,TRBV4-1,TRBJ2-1,CASSQETSGSNEQFF,TGCGCCAGCAGCCAAGAGACTAGCGGGAGCAATGAGCAGTTCTTC
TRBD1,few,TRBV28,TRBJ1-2,CASSLPGGVYGYTF,TGTGCCAGCAGTTTACCAGGGGGCGTCTATGGCTACACCTTC
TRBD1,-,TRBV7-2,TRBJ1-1,CASSHRDRGLGTEAFF,TGTGCCAGCAGCCACCGGGACAGGGGGCTAGGGACTGAAGCTTTCTTT
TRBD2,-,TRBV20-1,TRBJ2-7,CSARELREGREQYF,TGCAGTGCTAGAGAGTTGCGGGAGGGCCGTGAGCAGTACTTC
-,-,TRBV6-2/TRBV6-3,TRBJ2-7,CASSAIWGYGDYEQYF,TGTGCCAGCAGTGCAATATGGGGTTATGGGGATTACGAGCAGTACTTC